The clone carrying this T cell receptor (beta chain) was seen only a few times. The target antigen is unknown. TCRdb reprocessed the reads with MiXCR, giving one entry per CDR3 protein. This table has around 900,000 distinct CDR3 sequences, approximately 31% appearing once. This sample was taken from a study of T cell repertoires in cytomegalovirus infection. Germline V CDR1 and CDR2: SEHNR, FQNEAQ (reference sequence). This CDR3 is built from 16 residues. The V and J ends lost 5 bases and 7 bases respectively, with 23 bases between them. Specimen: cultured CD8+ T cells from PBMCs, collected from culture after CMV antigen stimulation. This clonotype was sampled from a human donor in good health (CMV status not recorded). Some clones in this sample may be carry-over from other donors' samples. The V gene is TRBV7-9, the J gene TRBJ2-5; D is unclear. For the CDR3, the DNA is TGTGCCAGCAGCCACCGGGCCGAACATCCCATTGGGACCCAGTACTTC. Its translation is CASSHRAEHPIGTQYF.